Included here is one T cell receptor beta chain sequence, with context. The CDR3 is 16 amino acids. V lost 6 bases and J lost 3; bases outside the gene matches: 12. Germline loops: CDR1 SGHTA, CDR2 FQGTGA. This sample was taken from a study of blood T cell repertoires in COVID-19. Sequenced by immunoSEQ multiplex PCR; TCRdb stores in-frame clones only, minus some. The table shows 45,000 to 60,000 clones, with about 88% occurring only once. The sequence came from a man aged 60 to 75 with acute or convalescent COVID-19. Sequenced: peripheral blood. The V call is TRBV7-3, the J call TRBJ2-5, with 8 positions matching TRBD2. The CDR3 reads CASSLSPGLGEETQYF. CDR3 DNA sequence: TGTGCCAGCAGTCTATCCCCGGGACTAGGGGAAGAGACCCAGTACTTC.